A single T cell receptor (beta chain) is shown here with its context. Using immunoSEQ multiplex PCR, the repertoire was profiled, and TCRdb retains in-frame clones only, with some absent. The top ten hold under 7% of the sample, which has some 97,000 clones, 70% to 90% seen once. The data stem from a study of blood T cell repertoires in COVID-19. Sequencing was performed on peripheral blood. The TCR originated in a woman in her fifties or sixties with acute or convalescent COVID-19.

The CDR3 loop reads CASSKTSVSYNEQFF. In DNA form, the CDR3 reads TGTGCCAGCAGCAAGACTAGCGTGAGCTACAATGAGCAGTTCTTC. This rearrangement joins TRBV7-9 to TRBJ2-1; 8 bases fit TRBD2. The CDR3 extends over 15 amino acids. Germline V gives CDR1 SEHNR, CDR2 FQNEAQ (reference sequence). Germline trimming cut 5 bases from V and 3 bases from J; bases unmatched to any gene: 6.